This TCR beta chain was recorded in a study of beta chain features in type 1 diabetes. The study's findings and limits: Highly expressing activated T cells could be over-counted with a cDNA template. The study notes PCR might favor shorter templates equally in patients and controls. Junctions at VDJ sites from type 1 diabetes patients had fewer insertions and more deletions.

Note on this clone: Its target is not known.

The authors reverse transcribed all of the isolated RNA, so sequencing captured expressed TCRB transcripts. Assay used: immunoSEQ multiplex PCR; TCRdb lists only in-frame clones, some missing. The sample has about 340,000 clones, less than 9.5% seen once. CDR1 and CDR2 from the germline V gene are SGHTA and FQGNSA. Trimming left V 2 bases short and J 7 bases short, with 14 bases between. CDR3 length: 14 residues. CD4+ naive, central memory, regulatory and stem cell-like memory subsets were isolated by sorting on CD45RO/CCR7/CD25/CD127/CD95/CD27. This receptor was identified in a young woman in good health. The chain carries TRBV7-2 and TRBJ1-2; D gene uncertain. Sequencing was done on a sample of central memory CD4+ T cells from blood. The CDR3 DNA reads as TGTGCCAGCAGCTTAAGTAACGTCTTCTCTGGCTACACCTTC. Its translation: CASSLSNVFSGYTF.